Shown below are 19 T cell receptor beta chains from a single sample sequenced in a study of T cell responses to AZD1222 COVID-19 vaccine. Here immunoSEQ multiplex PCR was the method, and the copy in TCRdb shows in-frame clones only, minus some. The table shows 90,000 to 150,000 clones, with about 93% occurring only once. The input for sequencing was peripheral blood, taken 28 days after the second dose of the MenACWY control vaccine. The receptors were gathered from an adult who received the MenACWY meningococcal vaccine as a control.

This chain joins TRBV6-5 and TRBJ2-7, with 11 bases identical to TRBD2. This CDR3 is built from 14 residues. V shed 6 bases, J shed 3 bases, and the junction held 4 bases outside the gene matches. Germline V gene lookup returns CDR1 MNHEY and CDR2 SVGAGI. The CDR3 DNA is TGTGCCAGCAGACGAACTAGCGGGAGCTACGAGCAGTACTTC. The encoded protein is CASRRTSGSYEQYF.

The chain joins TRBV30 to TRBJ2-7; no firm D call. The CDR3 extends over 12 amino acids. Germline values: CDR1 GTSNPN, CDR2 SVGIG (reference sequence). Trimming cost V 0 bases and J 0 bases, with 3 bases left between them. The CDR3 sequence: CAWSVISYEQYF. The DNA of the CDR3 is TGTGCCTGGAGTGTCATCTCCTACGAGCAGTACTTC.

This chain uses TRBV6-6 with TRBJ2-2; D remains ambiguous. CDR3 size: 15 residues. V was cut by 2 bases and J by 0 bases, with 7 bases left in between. Germline lookup yields CDR1 MNHNY and CDR2 SVGAGI (reference sequence). CDR3 nucleotides: TGTGCCAGCAGTTACCGTAACGCGAACACCGGGGAGCTGTTTTTT. This encodes CASSYRNANTGELFF.

V gene TRBV11-3 combines with J gene TRBJ2-3; D is perhaps TRBD2 (5 bases). Between the trimmed V and J ends, which lost 5 bases and 0 bases, there was a span of 9 bases. CDR1 and CDR2 (germline): SGHNT, YENEEA. This CDR3 has 14 residues. DNA of the CDR3: TGTGCCAGCAGCCGGGATCCTAGCACAGATACGCAGTATTTT. It codes for CASSRDPSTDTQYF. Supplemented by reference TRBV11-3 and TRBJ2-3, the full variable domain reads EAGVVQSPRYKIIEKKQPVAFWCNPISGHNTLYWYLQNLGQGPELLIRYENEEAVDDSQLPKDRFSAERLKGVDSTLKIQPAELGDSAVYLCASSRDPSTDTQYFGPGTRLTVL.

V usage is TRBV15 and J usage is TRBJ2-5; 11 bases agree with TRBD2. From germline, CDR1 is LNHNV and CDR2 YYDKDF (reference sequence). The V and J ends lost 2 bases and 1 base, in that order; junction bases with no gene match: 15. The CDR3 runs to 20 residues. The CDR3 spells CATSRPIELFGTSGQETQYF. In nucleotides, the CDR3 is TGTGCCACCAGCAGACCTATAGAGTTGTTCGGGACTAGCGGCCAAGAGACCCAGTACTTC.

V and J are TRBV10-2 and TRBJ2-5, with TRBD2 matching 7 bases. V lost 6 bases to trimming and J lost 3 bases; unmatched junction nucleotides: 7. In germline, CDR1 is WSHSY, CDR2 SAAADI. CDR3 size: 14 residues. CDR3 amino acids: CASRTLAEEETQYF. For the CDR3, the DNA is TGCGCCAGCAGAACTCTAGCGGAGGAAGAGACCCAGTACTTC.

The chain joins TRBV10-1 to TRBJ1-1; D is unclear. V lost 0 bases to trimming and J lost 2 bases, with 13 bases between them. Germline V gene data show CDR1 as WNHNN and CDR2 as SYGVQD (reference sequence). CDR3 size: 16 residues. Here the CDR3 reads CASSESNAATNTEAFF. The CDR3 region has the DNA TGCGCCAGCAGTGAGTCGAATGCAGCAACTAACACTGAAGCTTTCTTT.

J is TRBJ1-1 and V is TRBV6-1; D gene ambiguous. The CDR3 has 16 residues. The V and J ends lost 1 base and 0 bases respectively, with 12 bases between them. Germline CDR1 is MNHNS and CDR2 is SASEGT. The CDR3 is CASSEGMWGLNTEAFF. The CDR3 DNA sequence: TGTGCCAGCAGTGAAGGGATGTGGGGTTTGAACACTGAAGCTTTCTTT.

The V call is TRBV19, the J call TRBJ2-1, with 9 bases matching TRBD1. The length of the CDR3 is 14 residues. The germline gives CDR1 LNHDA, CDR2 SQIVND (reference sequence). Germline trimming cut 5 bases from V and 6 bases from J; bases unmatched to any gene: 5. The CDR3 region is CASSPGTGFNEQFF. The CDR3 DNA sequence: TGTGCCAGTAGTCCCGGGACAGGGTTCAATGAGCAGTTCTTC.

The V and J genes are TRBV19 and TRBJ1-1; possible D gene TRBD1, 6 bases. The ends were cut back, 3 bases at V and 4 bases at J, with 9 bases in the middle. The germline V gene encodes CDR1 LNHDA and CDR2 SQIVND (reference sequence). The CDR3 covers 13 residues. CDR3 amino acids: CASSITGPTEAFF. The CDR3 nucleotides are TGTGCCAGTAGTATTACAGGGCCCACTGAAGCTTTCTTT.

The J gene is TRBJ1-2, the V gene TRBV6-5; a weak D match, TRBD1 (5 bases). Germline CDR1 MNHEY, CDR2 SVGAGI. CDR3 length equals 12 residues. Trimming took 7 bases from V and 3 from J, leaving 9 bases between them. The CDR3 loop reads CASNDRYYGYTF. As DNA, the CDR3 is TGTGCCAGCAACGACAGATACTATGGCTACACCTTC.

V and J are TRBV25-1 and TRBJ1-1; D unclear. The CDR3 extends over 14 amino acids. Trimming pared 6 bases from V and 2 bases from J, leaving 13 bases between. From germline, CDR1 is MGHDK and CDR2 SYGVNS. CDR3 loop: CASRRESPNTEAFF. DNA for the CDR3: TGTGCCAGCAGGAGGGAATCCCCAAACACTGAAGCTTTCTTT.

The genes are TRBV5-6 and TRBJ2-1, with 14 bases lining up with TRBD2. V shed 4 bases, J shed 8 bases, and the junction held 8 bases outside the gene matches. This CDR3 comprises 16 residues. Germline CDR1 is SGHDT and CDR2 is YYEEEE. The CDR3 DNA reads TGTGCCAGCAGCCCCGGAGGACTAGCGGGGGGTCATGAGCAGTTCTTC. Protein: CASSPGGLAGGHEQFF.

The chain joins TRBV6-5 to TRBJ1-6; D call uncertain. Germline CDR1 is MNHEY and CDR2 is SVGAGI. Trimming removed 5 bases at V and 12 bases at J, with 14 bases between. The CDR3 is 13 residues long. The CDR3 spells CASSREQDLPLHF. The CDR3 DNA follows: TGTGCCAGCAGTCGGGAACAAGACCTACCCCTCCACTTT.

The rearrangement joins TRBV5-1 to TRBJ2-3, with 13 bases matching TRBD2. The germline V gene has CDR1 SGHRS and CDR2 YFSETQ. The CDR3 runs 15 residues. The V and J ends lost 3 bases and 7 bases, in that order; junction bases with no gene match: 5. The DNA for the CDR3 is TGCGCCAGCAGCTACCGACTAGCGGGAGGTTATACGCAGTATTTT. Encoded protein: CASSYRLAGGYTQYF.

This clone was observed a handful of times. CDR3 region: CASSEFGQGRTEAFF. DNA of the CDR3: TGTGCCAGCAGTGAATTCGGGCAGGGGAGGACTGAAGCTTTCTTT. The chain has TRBV25-1 and TRBJ1-1; possibly TRBD1 for D (6 bases). V was pared by 1 base and J by 5 bases, with 14 bases between. Germline CDR1 is MGHDK and CDR2 is SYGVNS. The CDR3 is 15 amino acids.

The chain employs TRBV20-1 and TRBJ2-5; the match to TRBD2 covers 7 bases. Germline lookup yields CDR1 DFQATT and CDR2 SNEGSKA (reference sequence). Trimming took 6 bases from V and 4 from J; bases not matched to a gene: 2. This CDR3 is built from 11 residues. CDR3 amino acids: CSAGLVETQYF. The CDR3 nucleotides read TGCAGTGCAGGACTAGTAGAGACCCAGTACTTC.

The DNA of the CDR3 is TGTGCCAGCAGCTTAATGCGACACGAGGGGGAGCAGTACGTC. It translates to CASSLMRHEGEQYV. The chain carries TRBV7-2 and TRBJ2-7, with D perhaps matching TRBD1 or TRBD2 (5 bases each). V was clipped by 2 bases and J by 7 bases, with 15 bases between them. Germline-derived CDR1 and CDR2 are SGHTA and FQGNSA. CDR3 length equals 14 residues.

The table lists this clone with a count of one. The chain couples TRBV9 to TRBJ1-2; D is perhaps TRBD1 (5 bases). Trimming took 2 bases from V and 7 from J, leaving 21 bases between them. Per the germline V gene, CDR1 is SGDLS and CDR2 is YYNGEE. The CDR3 is 16 amino acids. The CDR3 nucleotides read TGTGCCAGCAGCGTTTCTGAGGGACGTCCCGTAGGTGGCTACACCTTC. Translating gives CASSVSEGRPVGGYTF.